Detailed here is one T cell receptor (beta chain). Blood samples were obtained at baseline, cycle 4 day 1, and cycle 7 day 1. Profiled with immunoSEQ multiplex PCR; TCRdb holds only in-frame clones, not every one. The sample has fewer than 75,000 clones; 80% are singletons. The data originate from a study of OX40 agonist ivuxolimab in advanced cancers. CDR1 and CDR2 (germline): SGHRS, YFSETQ. The CDR3 length is 17 residues. The ends lost 4 bases at V and 0 bases at J; junction bases unmatched: 10. The clonotype was recovered from an adult with an advanced solid tumor such as melanoma, head and neck, liver or kidney cancer. The sample in question was CD4+ or CD8+ T cells sorted from blood, obtained in a trial of the OX40 agonist ivuxolimab. The V and J genes are TRBV5-1 and TRBJ2-1; 7 bases are a match to TRBD2. CDR3 in DNA: TGCGCCAGCAGCCCCCCAGAGCGGGGTAGCTCCTACAATGAGCAGTTCTTC. Translating gives CASSPPERGSSYNEQFF.